The 5 T cell receptor beta chains below all came from one sample that was sequenced in a study of blood T cell repertoires in COVID-19. This table comes from immunoSEQ multiplex PCR, and its TCRdb copy is limited to in-frame clones, with some not included. The sample includes around 300,000 clones, around 90% of them seen just once. What was sequenced was peripheral blood. These receptors originate from a middle-aged woman who had recovered from COVID-19.

This clone turned up a few times. The chain recombines TRBV6-5 with TRBJ1-3; 7 bases are shared with TRBD1. Trimming took 5 bases from V and 4 from J; bases not matched to a gene: 8. In germline, CDR1 is MNHEY, CDR2 SVGAGI. The CDR3 consists of 15 residues. The CDR3 DNA sequence: TGTGCCAGCAGTCGCGACAGGGCTGCCGGAAACACCATATATTTT. Protein sequence: CASSRDRAAGNTIYF.

The chain is built from TRBV7-9 and TRBJ1-1, with 8 bases identical to TRBD1. CDR1 and CDR2 from the germline V gene are SEHNR and FQNEAQ (reference sequence). V shed 6 bases and J 8 bases; nucleotides not matched to a gene: 11. CDR3 length: 14 amino acids. The DNA for the CDR3 is TGTGCCAGCAGTCCCGGGACAGGAGGACCAGAAGCTTTCTTT. Its translation: CASSPGTGGPEAFF.

The rearrangement links TRBV5-4 to TRBJ2-7; 9 bases line up with TRBD2. The CDR3 is made up of 14 amino acids. V lost 2 bases and J lost 2; bases outside the gene matches: 2. In germline, CDR1 is SGHNT, CDR2 YYREEE (reference sequence). CDR3 loop: CASSFGGRAYEQYF. In DNA, the CDR3 is TGTGCCAGCAGCTTTGGCGGGAGGGCCTACGAGCAGTACTTC. Full variable domain (missing parts from reference TRBV5-4 and TRBJ2-7): ETGVTQSPTHLIKTRGQQVTLRCSSQSGHNTVSWYQQALGQGPQFIFQYYREEENGRGNFPPRFSGLQFPNYSSELNVNALELDDSALYLCASSFGGRAYEQYFGPGTRLTVT.

This clone was recorded once. The chain uses TRBV24-1 and TRBJ2-7; 8 bases line up with TRBD2. This CDR3 is built from 13 residues. The trim removed 7 bases at V and 3 bases at J, leaving 4 bases unmatched. In germline, CDR1 is KGHDR, CDR2 SFDVKD. The CDR3 nucleotides are TGTGCCACCAGCTCCACTAGCGGCTACGAGCAGTACTTC. This translates into CATSSTSGYEQYF.

The chain combines TRBV6-5 with TRBJ1-2; maybe TRBD1 (5 bases). V lost 6 bases, J lost 4 bases, and 18 bases lay in between. Germline loops: CDR1 MNHEY, CDR2 SVGAGI. The CDR3 runs to 15 residues. The CDR3 protein is CASRREALGGYGYTF. CDR3 nucleotide sequence: TGTGCCAGCAGACGGGAGGCCCTCGGGGGCTATGGCTACACCTTC.